Below are 3 T cell receptor beta chains sequenced from a single sample in a study of cytomegalovirus exposure and HLA in healthy donors. In the PCR, 60 Vbeta and 13 Jbeta primers were used. Method: immunoSEQ multiplex PCR; TCRdb's copy keeps in-frame clones and lacks some. The table lists 55,000 to 80,000 clones, roughly 85% of them singletons, with around 11% in the top ten. Sequenced material: PBMCs. These receptors all stem from a female donor in good health and CMV-seronegative.

The rearrangement links TRBV10-2 to TRBJ2-7; weak D call: TRBD1 (7 bases). V shed 4 bases and J shed 2 bases, with 12 bases lying between them. Germline CDR1 and CDR2: WSHSY and SAAADI. The CDR3 spans 14 residues. DNA of the CDR3: TGCGCCAGCAGTGGCGGGGACAGAGCCTACGAGCAGTACTTC. It translates to CASSGGDRAYEQYF.

This clone was observed once. This sequence joins TRBV5-1 and TRBJ2-7; 11 bases line up with TRBD1. V shed 4 bases and J 2 bases; nucleotides not matched to a gene: 2. The length of the CDR3 is 14 residues. Per the germline V gene, CDR1 is SGHRS and CDR2 is YFSETQ. CDR3 sequence (DNA): TGCGCCAGCAGCAGGGGACAGGGGGCCTACGAGCAGTACTTC. This encodes CASSRGQGAYEQYF.

The chain couples TRBV7-9 to TRBJ2-1, with 7 bases identical to TRBD1. Germline values: CDR1 SEHNR, CDR2 FQNEAQ (reference sequence). This CDR3 comprises 15 residues. V shed 5 bases, J shed 7 bases, and the junction held 11 bases outside the gene matches. This CDR3 is CASSPQTYRGNEQFF. The CDR3 DNA reads TGTGCCAGCAGCCCCCAGACCTACAGGGGAAATGAGCAGTTCTTC.